This T cell receptor beta chain is drawn from a study of sequential checkpoint blockade in melanoma. Whole-study findings and limits: Clinical benefit was about 30 times likelier when tumor T-cell fraction and clonality increased.

This clone was detected a few times. Its antigen is currently unknown. Unmatched junction bases numbered 3, after V lost 5 bases and J lost 3 bases. CDR1 is MNHGY, CDR2 SAAAGT, per germline. CDR3 length: 14 amino acids. The table came from immunoSEQ multiplex PCR; TCRdb's copy has only in-frame clones and leaves some out. The repertoire holds more than 1,500 clones, with under 30% as singletons. Treatment specified: randomized to nivolumab then ipilimumab (arm A) or the reverse (arm B). This specimen consisted of tumor tissue (inferred from file names), obtained from a patient given nivolumab and ipilimumab in sequence. The clonotype comes from a human donor with melanoma. V gene TRBV6-8 combines with J gene TRBJ2-3; TRBD1 matches at 9 bases. The CDR3, as DNA: TGTGCCAGCAGTCCCGGACAGGGGACAGATACGCAGTATTTT. Translated, it gives CASSPGQGTDTQYF.